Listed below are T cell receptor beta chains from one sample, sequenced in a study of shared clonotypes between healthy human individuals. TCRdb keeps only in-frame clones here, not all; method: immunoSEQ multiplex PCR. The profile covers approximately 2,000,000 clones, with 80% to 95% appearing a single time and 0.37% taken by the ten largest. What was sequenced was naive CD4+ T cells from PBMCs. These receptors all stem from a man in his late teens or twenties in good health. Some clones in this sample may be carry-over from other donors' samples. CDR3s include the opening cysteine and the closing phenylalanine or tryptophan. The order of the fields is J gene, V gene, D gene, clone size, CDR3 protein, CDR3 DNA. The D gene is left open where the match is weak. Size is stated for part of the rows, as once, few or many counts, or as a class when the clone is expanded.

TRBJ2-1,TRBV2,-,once,CASSELGSYNEQFF,TGTGCCAGCAGTGAATTGGGCTCCTACAATGAGCAGTTCTTC
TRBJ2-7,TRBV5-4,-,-,CASSLPGVNEQYF,TGTGCCAGCAGCTTGCCGGGGGTGAATGAGCAGTACTTC
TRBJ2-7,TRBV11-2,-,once,CASSSGLASYEQYF,TGTGCCAGCAGCTCCGGACTCGCCTCCTACGAGCAGTACTTC
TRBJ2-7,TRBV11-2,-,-,CASSSGGGYEQYF,TGTGCCAGCAGCTCCGGAGGGGGTTACGAGCAGTACTTC
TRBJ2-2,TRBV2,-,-,CASRGAGELFF,TGTGCCAGCAGGGGGGCCGGGGAGCTGTTTTTT
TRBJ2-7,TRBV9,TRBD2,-,CASSPRTSGRFYEQYF,TGTGCCAGCAGCCCTCGGACTAGCGGGAGGTTCTACGAGCAGTACTTC
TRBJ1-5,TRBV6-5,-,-,CASTSGGRQPQHF,TGTGCCAGCACTTCAGGTGGTCGGCAGCCCCAGCATTTT
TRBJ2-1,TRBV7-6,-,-,CASSPRGSSSYNEQFF,TGTGCCAGCAGCCCTCGGGGGAGCAGCTCCTACAATGAGCAGTTCTTC
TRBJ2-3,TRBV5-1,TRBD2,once,CASSPGGSDTQYF,TGCGCCAGCAGCCCGGGGGGGAGTGATACGCAGTATTTT
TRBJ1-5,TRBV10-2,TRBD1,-,CASSPGTGFYSNQPQHF,TGCGCCAGCAGCCCCGGGACAGGTTTTTATAGCAATCAGCCCCAGCATTTT
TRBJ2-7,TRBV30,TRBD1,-,CAWSVRTGTVSYEQYF,TGTGCCTGGAGTGTAAGGACCGGGACAGTTTCCTACGAGCAGTACTTC
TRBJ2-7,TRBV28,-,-,CASRQGPSYEQYF,TGTGCCAGCAGGCAGGGTCCCTCCTACGAGCAGTACTTC
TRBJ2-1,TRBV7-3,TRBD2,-,CASSLTSSGSSYNEQFF,TGTGCCAGCAGCTTAACTTCCAGCGGGAGCTCCTACAATGAGCAGTTCTTC
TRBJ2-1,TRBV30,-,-,CAHQGSSYNEQFF,TGTGCTCACCAGGGGAGCTCCTACAATGAGCAGTTCTTC
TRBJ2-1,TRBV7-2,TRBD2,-,CASSRTSGNNEQFF,TGTGCCAGCAGCCGGACTAGCGGGAACAATGAGCAGTTCTTC
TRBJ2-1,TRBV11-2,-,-,CASSLPIGGQFF,TGTGCCAGCAGCTTACCAATCGGGGGGCAGTTCTTC
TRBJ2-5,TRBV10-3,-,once,CAISEYEETQYF,TGTGCCATCAGTGAGTATGAAGAGACCCAGTACTTC
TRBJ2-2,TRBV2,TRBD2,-,CASIWREGTGELFF,TGTGCCAGCATCTGGAGGGAGGGCACCGGGGAGCTGTTTTTT
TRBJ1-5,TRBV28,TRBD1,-,CASRETTGVGPQHF,TGTGCCAGCAGGGAAACGACAGGGGTAGGGCCCCAGCATTTT
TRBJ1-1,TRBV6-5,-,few,CASTRRGRNTEAFF,TGTGCCAGCACCCGCAGGGGACGGAACACTGAAGCTTTCTTT
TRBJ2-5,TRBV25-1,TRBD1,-,CASSAHRGEQETQYF,TGTGCCAGCAGTGCCCACAGGGGAGAGCAGGAGACCCAGTACTTC
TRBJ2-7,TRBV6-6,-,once,CASSSPGNAYEQYF,TGTGCCAGCAGTTCCCCGGGGAATGCCTACGAGCAGTACTTC
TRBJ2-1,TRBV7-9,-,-,CASSPSPTTREQFF,TGTGCCAGCAGCCCATCACCGACGACAAGGGAGCAGTTCTTC
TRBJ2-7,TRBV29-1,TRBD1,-,CSVVVGGPSGEQYF,TGCAGCGTTGTAGTAGGGGGCCCATCGGGGGAGCAGTACTTC
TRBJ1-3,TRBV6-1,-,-,CASRTDRAPGNTIYF,TGTGCCAGCAGGACGGACAGAGCCCCTGGAAACACCATATATTTT
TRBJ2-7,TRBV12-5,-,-,CASGHYRQGGHEQYF,TGTGCTAGTGGTCACTACCGACAGGGAGGCCACGAGCAGTACTTC
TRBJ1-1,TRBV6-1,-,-,CASSGQLNTEAFF,TGTGCCAGCAGTGGTCAACTGAACACTGAAGCTTTCTTT
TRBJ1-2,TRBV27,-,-,CASGGAGYGYTF,TGTGCCAGCGGTGGGGCAGGCTATGGCTACACCTTC
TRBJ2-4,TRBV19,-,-,CASSGSSPPGLLYF,TGTGCCAGTAGTGGGTCCTCCCCTCCTGGTTTGCTGTACTTC
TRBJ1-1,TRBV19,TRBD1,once,CASSPQLTGTTDTEAFF,TGTGCCAGTAGTCCTCAACTGACAGGGACGACGGACACTGAAGCTTTCTTT
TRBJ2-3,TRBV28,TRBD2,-,CASSSASGYPDTQYF,TGTGCCAGCAGTTCCGCTAGCGGGTATCCAGATACGCAGTATTTT
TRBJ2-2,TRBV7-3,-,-,CASSPQGTEPTGELFF,TGTGCCAGCAGCCCCCAGGGGACCGAACCCACCGGGGAGCTGTTTTTT
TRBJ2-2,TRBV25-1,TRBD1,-,CASARNRGNTGELFF,TGTGCCAGCGCTAGAAACAGGGGGAATACCGGGGAGCTGTTTTTT
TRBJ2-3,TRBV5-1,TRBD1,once,CASSLGIQGRTDTQYF,TGCGCCAGCAGCTTGGGTATACAGGGGCGCACAGATACGCAGTATTTT
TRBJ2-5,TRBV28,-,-,CASALQETQYF,TGTGCCAGCGCATTACAAGAGACCCAGTACTTC
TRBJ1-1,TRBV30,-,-,CAWSVRQNTEAFF,TGTGCCTGGAGTGTTCGGCAGAACACTGAAGCTTTCTTT
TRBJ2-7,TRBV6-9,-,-,CASRPTSWRVNYEQYF,TGTGCCAGCAGGCCTACCAGCTGGAGGGTGAACTACGAGCAGTACTTC
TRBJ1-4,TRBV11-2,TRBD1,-,CASSLLDRDHEKLFF,TGTGCCAGCAGCTTGCTTGACAGGGATCACGAAAAACTGTTTTTT
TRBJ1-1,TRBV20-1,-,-,CSDARFGEAFF,TGCAGCGACGCCCGTTTTGGTGAAGCTTTCTTT
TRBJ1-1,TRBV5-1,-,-,CASSSTGYTEAFF,TGCGCCAGCAGCTCTACAGGGTACACTGAAGCTTTCTTT
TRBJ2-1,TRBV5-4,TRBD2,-,CASSWGLAGEQFF,TGTGCCAGCAGCTGGGGACTAGCGGGTGAGCAGTTCTTC
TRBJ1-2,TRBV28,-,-,CASSSSYGYTF,TGTGCCAGCAGTTCAAGCTATGGCTACACCTTC
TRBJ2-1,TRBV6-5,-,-,CAARRVGVSYNEQFF,TGTGCCGCGCGAAGGGTCGGGGTCTCCTACAATGAGCAGTTCTTC
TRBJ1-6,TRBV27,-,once,CASSRGSPPLHF,TGTGCCAGCAGTCGAGGGAGTCCACCCCTCCACTTT
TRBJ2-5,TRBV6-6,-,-,CASSYTSWLETQYF,TGTGCCAGCAGTTACACGAGCTGGCTGGAGACCCAGTACTTC
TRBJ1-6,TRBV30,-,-,CAWSGPTGNNSPLHF,TGTGCCTGGAGTGGGCCGACGGGGAATAATTCACCCCTCCACTTT
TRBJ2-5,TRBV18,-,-,CASSLGLQETQYF,TGTGCCAGCTCATTAGGACTACAAGAGACCCAGTACTTC
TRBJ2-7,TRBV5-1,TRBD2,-,CASSLGSSGAYEQYF,TGCGCCAGCAGCTTGGGGTCTAGCGGGGCCTACGAGCAGTACTTC
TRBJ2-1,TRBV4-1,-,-,CASSHSTVASYNEQFF,TGCGCCAGCAGCCACTCGACTGTCGCCTCCTACAATGAGCAGTTCTTC
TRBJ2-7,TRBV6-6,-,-,CASSPRSSYEQYF,TGTGCCAGCAGCCCCAGGAGCTCCTACGAGCAGTACTTC
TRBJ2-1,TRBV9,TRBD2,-,CASSILAGAYNEQFF,TGTGCCAGCAGCATCCTAGCGGGAGCCTACAATGAGCAGTTCTTC
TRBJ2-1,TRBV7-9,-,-,CASSSTGTAGDNEQFF,TGTGCCAGCAGCTCTACAGGGACTGCGGGGGACAATGAGCAGTTCTTC
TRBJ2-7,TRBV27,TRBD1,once,CASSSPGQGGEQYF,TGTGCCAGCAGTTCCCCGGGACAGGGGGGAGAGCAGTACTTC
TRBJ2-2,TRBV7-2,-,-,CASSLARRVFSTGELFF,TGTGCCAGCAGCTTAGCTCGGCGGGTGTTCTCGACCGGGGAGCTGTTTTTT
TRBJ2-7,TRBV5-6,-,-,CASSLGQTTYEQYF,TGTGCCAGCAGCTTGGGACAGACTACCTACGAGCAGTACTTC
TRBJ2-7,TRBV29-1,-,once,CSVAITYEQYF,TGCAGCGTTGCGATTACGTACGAGCAGTACTTC
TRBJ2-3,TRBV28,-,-,CASSLAGSDTQYF,TGTGCCAGCAGTTTAGCGGGGTCAGATACGCAGTATTTT
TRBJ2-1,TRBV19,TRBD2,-,CASSKREVTLNEQFF,TGTGCCAGTAGTAAGCGGGAGGTAACCCTCAATGAGCAGTTCTTC
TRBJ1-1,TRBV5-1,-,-,CASSLSRRGSTEAFF,TGCGCCAGCAGCTTGAGCCGGCGGGGATCCACTGAAGCTTTCTTT